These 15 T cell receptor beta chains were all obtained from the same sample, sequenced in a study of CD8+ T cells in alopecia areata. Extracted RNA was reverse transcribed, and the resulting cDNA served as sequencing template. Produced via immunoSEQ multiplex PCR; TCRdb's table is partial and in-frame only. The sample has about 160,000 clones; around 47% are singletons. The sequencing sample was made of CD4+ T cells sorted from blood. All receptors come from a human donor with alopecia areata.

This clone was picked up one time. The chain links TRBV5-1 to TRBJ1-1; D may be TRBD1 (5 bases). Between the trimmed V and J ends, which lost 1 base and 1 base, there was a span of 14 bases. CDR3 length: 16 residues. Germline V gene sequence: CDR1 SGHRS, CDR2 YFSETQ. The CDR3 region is CASSLRLGRGNTEAFF. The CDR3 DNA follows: TGCGCCAGCAGCTTGCGGCTAGGGAGGGGGAACACTGAAGCTTTCTTT.

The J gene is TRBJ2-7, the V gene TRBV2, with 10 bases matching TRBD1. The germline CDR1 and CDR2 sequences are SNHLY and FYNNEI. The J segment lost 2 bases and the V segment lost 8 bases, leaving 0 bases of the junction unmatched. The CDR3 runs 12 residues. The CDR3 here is CASGTGAYEQYF. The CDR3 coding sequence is TGTGCCAGCGGGACAGGGGCCTACGAGCAGTACTTC.

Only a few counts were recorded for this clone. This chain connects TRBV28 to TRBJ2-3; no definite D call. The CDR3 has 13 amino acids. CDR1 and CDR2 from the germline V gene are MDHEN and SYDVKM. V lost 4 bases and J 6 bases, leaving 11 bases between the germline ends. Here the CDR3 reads CASSSSSRDTQYF. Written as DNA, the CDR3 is TGTGCCAGCAGTTCCTCGTCGAGGGATACGCAGTATTTT.

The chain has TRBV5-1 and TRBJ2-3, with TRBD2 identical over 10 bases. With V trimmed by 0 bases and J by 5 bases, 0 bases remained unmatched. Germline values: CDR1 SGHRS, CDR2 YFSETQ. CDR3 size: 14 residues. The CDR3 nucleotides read TGCGCCAGCAGCTTGGGGACTAGCGGAGATACGCAGTATTTT. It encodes CASSLGTSGDTQYF. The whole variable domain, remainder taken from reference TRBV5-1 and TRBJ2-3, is KAGVTQTPRYLIKTRGQQVTLSCSPISGHRSVSWYQQTPGQGLQFLFEYFSETQRNKGNFPGRFSGRQFSNSRSEMNVSTLELGDSALYLCASSLGTSGDTQYFGPGTRLTVL.

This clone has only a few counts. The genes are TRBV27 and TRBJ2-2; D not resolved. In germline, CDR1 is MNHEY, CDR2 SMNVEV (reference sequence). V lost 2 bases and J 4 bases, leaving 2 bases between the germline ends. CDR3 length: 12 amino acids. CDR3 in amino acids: CASSLRTGELFF. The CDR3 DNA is TGTGCCAGCAGTTTACGCACCGGGGAGCTGTTTTTT.

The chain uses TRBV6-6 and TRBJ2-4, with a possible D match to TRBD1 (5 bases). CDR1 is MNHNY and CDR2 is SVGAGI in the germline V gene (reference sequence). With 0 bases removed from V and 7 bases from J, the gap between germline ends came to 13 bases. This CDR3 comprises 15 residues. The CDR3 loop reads CASSYSGRVLNIQYF. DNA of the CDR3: TGTGCCAGCAGTTACTCCGGCAGGGTTTTGAACATTCAGTACTTC.

DNA for the CDR3: TGCAGCGTTGAACATCCGACAGGGGGTATGCGCTACGAGCAGTACTTC. It translates to CSVEHPTGGMRYEQYF. This chain joins TRBV29-1 and TRBJ2-7; TRBD1 matches at 9 bases. The germline V gene encodes CDR1 SQVTM and CDR2 ANQGSEA. The CDR3 has 16 residues. With 2 bases clipped from V and 3 bases from J, the junction kept 11 bases outside the gene matches.

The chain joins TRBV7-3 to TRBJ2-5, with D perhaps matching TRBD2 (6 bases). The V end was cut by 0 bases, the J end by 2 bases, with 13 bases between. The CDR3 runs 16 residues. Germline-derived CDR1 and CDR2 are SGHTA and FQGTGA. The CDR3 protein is CASSLTGTVKQETQYF. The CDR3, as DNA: TGTGCCAGCAGCTTAACAGGGACTGTTAAACAAGAGACCCAGTACTTC.

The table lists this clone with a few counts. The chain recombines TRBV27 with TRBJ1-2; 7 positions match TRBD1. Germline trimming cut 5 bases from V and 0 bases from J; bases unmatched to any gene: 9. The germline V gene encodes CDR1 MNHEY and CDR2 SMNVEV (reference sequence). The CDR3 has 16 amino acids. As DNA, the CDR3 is TGTGCCAGCAGTCCCGGACAGGTCGGCGCTAACTATGGCTACACCTTC. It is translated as CASSPGQVGANYGYTF.

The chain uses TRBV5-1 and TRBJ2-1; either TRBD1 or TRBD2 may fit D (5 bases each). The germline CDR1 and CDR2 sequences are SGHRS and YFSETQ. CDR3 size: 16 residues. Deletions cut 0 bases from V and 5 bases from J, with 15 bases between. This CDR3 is CASSLVGTQRNNEQFF. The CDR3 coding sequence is TGCGCCAGCAGCTTGGTCGGGACCCAACGGAACAATGAGCAGTTCTTC.

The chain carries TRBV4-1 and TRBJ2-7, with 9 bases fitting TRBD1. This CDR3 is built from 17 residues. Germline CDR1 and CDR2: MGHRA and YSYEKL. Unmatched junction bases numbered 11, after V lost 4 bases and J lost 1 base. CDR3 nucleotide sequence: TGCGCCAGCAGCCTCTCAACAGGACAGGGGAGTTCCTACGAGCAGTACTTC. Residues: CASSLSTGQGSSYEQYF.

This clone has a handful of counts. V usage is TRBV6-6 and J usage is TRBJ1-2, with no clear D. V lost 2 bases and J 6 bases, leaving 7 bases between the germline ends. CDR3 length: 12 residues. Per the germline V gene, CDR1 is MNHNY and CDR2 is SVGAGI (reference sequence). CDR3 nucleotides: TGTGCCAGCAGTTACCGAAGTGATGGCTACACCTTC. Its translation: CASSYRSDGYTF.

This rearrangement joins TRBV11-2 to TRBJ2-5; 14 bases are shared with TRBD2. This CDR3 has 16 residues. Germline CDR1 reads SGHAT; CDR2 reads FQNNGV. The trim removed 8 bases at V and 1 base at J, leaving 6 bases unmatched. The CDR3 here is CASGPTSGRAQETQYF. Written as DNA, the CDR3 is TGTGCCAGCGGACCGACTAGCGGGAGGGCCCAAGAGACCCAGTACTTC.

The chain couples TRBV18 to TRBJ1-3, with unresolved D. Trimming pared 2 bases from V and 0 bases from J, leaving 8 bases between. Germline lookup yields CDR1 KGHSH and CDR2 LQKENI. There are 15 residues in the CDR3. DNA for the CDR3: TGTGCCAGCTCACCATCGCCGATCTCTGGAAACACCATATATTTT. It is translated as CASSPSPISGNTIYF.

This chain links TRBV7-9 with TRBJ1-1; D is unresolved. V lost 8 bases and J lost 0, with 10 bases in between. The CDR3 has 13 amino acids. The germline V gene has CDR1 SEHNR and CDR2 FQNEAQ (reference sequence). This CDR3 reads CASRPSLNTEAFF. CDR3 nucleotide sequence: TGTGCCAGCCGACCCTCGCTGAACACTGAAGCTTTCTTT.